This section outlines one TCR beta chain sequence together with its context. The sample holds a few counts of this clonotype. Its antigen is currently not known. Base quality data are lacking; no much larger clone is found one base away. Receptors were amplified or captured by RACE. The instrument given in TCRdb is NextSeq 500. During library preparation, unique molecular identifiers were attached to individual cDNA molecules so that TCRs could be counted quantitatively and reproducibly. From each blood RNA sample, both TCR alpha and TCR beta chains were sequenced. The authors' pipeline ran thus. The median number of TCRs per sample was around 96,000, ranging from roughly 23,224 to 690,600. V, J and CDR3 annotation of the TCR reads was carried out using the Decombinator software suite. For PS versus PT1 abundance plots, all samples were subsampled to the same number of TCRs (28,000). Expanded TCRs were defined as absent before sensitization and observed at least eight times at the 2-week time point. TCRdb reprocessing: public reads trimmed at Q25 with fastp, clones called with MiXCR, in-frame beta chains kept. Identical CDR3 proteins give one entry, which carries the most common genes and DNA. V and J calls and clone size were set by TCRdb, not the authors. For this sample there are about 120,000 distinct CDR3 sequences; less than 15% appear just once. Jointly, the top ten make up around 2.8% of the sample.

The data derive from a study of human T cells and chemical hapten exposure (dated by TCRdb to the early 2020s). For context, the study as a whole: For sensitization, 2% DPC in acetone was applied to a roughly 2 cm by roughly 2 cm area of upper inner arm skin. Weekly therapeutic DPC doses were additionally applied to the scalp of patients throughout the approximately 25-week study period. Patch tests used Finn chambers with 0.01% DPC on the upper back, scored after 6 days by International Contact Dermatitis Research Group standards. Alopecia areata with under or over 50% scalp involvement, alopecia totalis and alopecia universalis were represented in the patient cohort, which was mostly female. Libraries were combined into a pool for sequencing, and differences in TCR yield between samples came mainly from small differences in library volumes within the pool. The study tracked peripheral blood TCR repertoire changes in vivo during primary and secondary sensitization to the hapten diphenylcyclopropenone (DPC) in alopecia patients. Patient blood was sampled pre-sensitization (week 0) and at 2, 6 and about 24 weeks after DPC sensitization. About 30 alopecia patients provided blood for TCR sequencing at one to four time points (pre-sensitization, 2, 6 and 24 weeks). The full study reports these points: A positive correlation was found between the number of PT1 expanded TCRs and patch test score, with significance reached at thresholds 8, 16 and 32 but not 4. Because every patient had alopecia, a presumed autoimmune disease, the patients' immune response might differ from that of healthy individuals. Repeated subsampling changed both the strength of the expansion versus patch-test correlation and the threshold at which the correlation became significant. DPC sensitization did not change how many TCRs were above 1 in 1000 frequency, and no evidence was found of alterations in global repertoire structure. Expanded TCRs formed significantly more large CDR3 similarity clusters than pre-sensitization or healthy control sets, consistent with antigen-driven responses.

Inclusive of the bounding cysteine and phenylalanine, the CDR3 is 15 residues long. Here the CDR3 DNA is all that survives: 45 bases in frame from base 1. Reading the germline V gene gives CDR1 MNHNS and CDR2 SASEGT. After removal of 0 bases from V and 10 bases from J, the junction retains 6 bases not matched to a gene. The time point label for this specimen denotes: pre-sensitization, week 0. Sample treatment or condition, as interpreted from the label and publication: therapeutic diphenylcyclopropenone sensitization with weekly scalp DPC. At every patch-test visit, the blood draw took place before the patch test was put on. Patients were eligible if aged 18 to 70, diagnosed with alopecia and judged suitable for DPC therapy, and pregnant patients were excluded. Total RNA was isolated from unfractionated whole blood collected in Tempus Blood RNA tubes.

The material sequenced was whole blood, taken in connection with sensitization to the hapten diphenylcyclopropenone (DPC). This TCR was sampled from a young woman with alopecia areata. Some clones in this sample may be carry-over from other donors' samples. The sequence links TRBV6-1 to TRBJ1-6; 7 junctional bases match TRBD1. The DNA reads as follows: TGTGCCAGCAGTGAAGCCGGGACAGTGGGCTCACCCCTCCACTTT. The translation is CASSEAGTVGSPLHF.